Listed below are T cell receptor beta chains from one sample, sequenced in a study of T-cell reconstitution after alpha-beta-depleted transplantation in children. TCRdb ran MiXCR on the PCR reads and lists one entry per CDR3 protein. The data show over 200,000 distinct CDR3 sequences, roughly 10% seen once. The sample was PBMCs from the stem cell graft donor, taken from the stem cell graft. The receptors were gathered from a human donor who donated a stem cell graft to a child with acute lymphoblastic leukemia. Each CDR3 is given with its conserved first and last residue. Fields, in order: J gene, clone size, V gene, D gene, CDR3 DNA, CDR3 protein. The D gene is left open where the match is weak. Clone size, where shown, is once, few, many, or a class for clones that have expanded.

J gene: TRBJ2-3
clone size: NA
V gene: TRBV5-5
D gene: TRBD2
CDR3 DNA: TGTGCCAGCAGCTTACTAGCGGGGACAGATACGCAGTATTTT
CDR3 protein: CASSLLAGTDTQYF

J gene: TRBJ2-7
clone size: NA
V gene: TRBV10-3
D gene: NA
CDR3 DNA: TGTGCCATCAGTGAGTCGGGGGGAGACCCCTACGAGCAGTACTTC
CDR3 protein: CAISESGGDPYEQYF

J gene: TRBJ2-4
clone size: many
V gene: TRBV29-1
D gene: TRBD1
CDR3 DNA: TGCAGCGTTGGACCCGCAGGGGGCCCGAACATTCAGTACTTC
CDR3 protein: CSVGPAGGPNIQYF

J gene: TRBJ2-1
clone size: many
V gene: TRBV18
D gene: TRBD1
CDR3 DNA: TGTGCCAGCTCCCAGGACAGGGGGATTTACAATGAGCAGTTCTTC
CDR3 protein: CASSQDRGIYNEQFF

J gene: TRBJ2-1
clone size: NA
V gene: TRBV3-1
D gene: NA
CDR3 DNA: TGTGCCAGCCGGCAGGGTTGGGGCACTGAGCAGTTCTTC
CDR3 protein: CASRQGWGTEQFF

J gene: TRBJ2-7
clone size: few
V gene: TRBV5-1
D gene: NA
CDR3 DNA: TGCGCCAGCAGCTTGGGGTCAGGGCCTGCCTACGAGCAGTACTTC
CDR3 protein: CASSLGSGPAYEQYF

J gene: TRBJ2-7
clone size: many
V gene: TRBV20-1
D gene: TRBD2
CDR3 DNA: TGCAGTGCTCCAACCCCCGCACTAGCGGGCTCCTACGAGCAGTACTTC
CDR3 protein: CSAPTPALAGSYEQYF

J gene: TRBJ1-1
clone size: NA
V gene: TRBV5-1
D gene: TRBD1
CDR3 DNA: TGCGCCAGCAGCCCGGAAGGGACAGGACAGAACACTGAAGCTTTCTTT
CDR3 protein: CASSPEGTGQNTEAFF

J gene: TRBJ2-3
clone size: many
V gene: TRBV10-3
D gene: NA
CDR3 DNA: TGTGCCATCAGTAGCCTCGGGGCCCTAGGCACAGATACGCAGTATTTT
CDR3 protein: CAISSLGALGTDTQYF

J gene: TRBJ2-5
clone size: many
V gene: TRBV6-1
D gene: TRBD1
CDR3 DNA: TGTGCCAGCAGTGAAGACGGGGGACAGGGGGCAGCGACCCAGTACTTC
CDR3 protein: CASSEDGGQGAATQYF

J gene: TRBJ2-3
clone size: NA
V gene: TRBV20-1
D gene: TRBD2
CDR3 DNA: TGCAGTGCTAATAGCGGGGCTCAGTATTTT
CDR3 protein: CSANSGAQYF

J gene: TRBJ2-1
clone size: NA
V gene: TRBV7-8
D gene: TRBD1
CDR3 DNA: TGTGCCAGCAGCTCCACACGGACAGGGGGCTTGGGTGAGCAGTTCTTC
CDR3 protein: CASSSTRTGGLGEQFF

J gene: TRBJ1-2
clone size: NA
V gene: TRBV10-3
D gene: TRBD1
CDR3 DNA: TGTGCCATCAGTGACAGGGGGTACGACTATGGCTACACCTTC
CDR3 protein: CAISDRGYDYGYTF

J gene: TRBJ2-7
clone size: many
V gene: TRBV5-1
D gene: NA
CDR3 DNA: TGCGCCAGCAGCTTGGCAGAATCCTACGAGCAGTACTTC
CDR3 protein: CASSLAESYEQYF

J gene: TRBJ2-1
clone size: NA
V gene: TRBV20-1
D gene: NA
CDR3 DNA: TGCAGTACCTGGGCGTCATACAATGAGCATTTCTTC
CDR3 protein: CSTWASYNEHFF

J gene: TRBJ2-1
clone size: NA
V gene: TRBV5-1
D gene: NA
CDR3 DNA: TGCGCCAGCAGCCGAGACTCAGGGGTTCGCTACAATGAGCAGTTCTTC
CDR3 protein: CASSRDSGVRYNEQFF

J gene: TRBJ1-4
clone size: few
V gene: TRBV6-1
D gene: NA
CDR3 DNA: TGTGCCAGCATAAGGTCAACTAATGAAAAACTGTTTTTT
CDR3 protein: CASIRSTNEKLFF

J gene: TRBJ1-1
clone size: NA
V gene: TRBV18
D gene: NA
CDR3 DNA: TGTGCCAGCTCCGGACCGGCCATGAACACTGAAGCTTTCTTT
CDR3 protein: CASSGPAMNTEAFF

J gene: TRBJ2-5
clone size: many
V gene: TRBV6-2/TRBV6-3
D gene: TRBD2
CDR3 DNA: TGTGCCAGCTCCTGGGCCGGGACTAGGCTGGAGACCCAGTACTTC
CDR3 protein: CASSWAGTRLETQYF

J gene: TRBJ1-1
clone size: few
V gene: TRBV6-1
D gene: TRBD1
CDR3 DNA: TGTGCCAGCAGCCCACAGGGGGCTGAAACTGAAGCTTTCTTT
CDR3 protein: CASSPQGAETEAFF

J gene: TRBJ2-7
clone size: many
V gene: TRBV4-1
D gene: NA
CDR3 DNA: TGCGCCAGCAGCCAAGTTAGGTCCGGGCCCCTATACGAGCAGTACTTC
CDR3 protein: CASSQVRSGPLYEQYF

J gene: TRBJ1-6
clone size: NA
V gene: TRBV5-1
D gene: NA
CDR3 DNA: TGCGCCAGCAGCTCTCACCAGGGTAGCGATAATTCACCCCTCCACTTT
CDR3 protein: CASSSHQGSDNSPLHF

J gene: TRBJ2-3
clone size: few
V gene: TRBV25-1
D gene: TRBD2
CDR3 DNA: TGTGCCAGCAGTGAACCCGGGACTAAAGATACGCAGTATTTT
CDR3 protein: CASSEPGTKDTQYF

J gene: TRBJ2-7
clone size: NA
V gene: TRBV5-1
D gene: TRBD2
CDR3 DNA: TGCGCCAGCAGCGACGCTAGCGGGGGGTACGAGCAGTACTTC
CDR3 protein: CASSDASGGYEQYF

J gene: TRBJ2-1
clone size: few
V gene: TRBV4-2
D gene: TRBD2
CDR3 DNA: TGTGCCAGCAGCCTCCTAACGGGCCGGGGGGGGAATGAGCAGTTCTTC
CDR3 protein: CASSLLTGRGGNEQFF

J gene: TRBJ2-5
clone size: NA
V gene: TRBV24-1
D gene: NA
CDR3 DNA: TGTGCCACCAGCGGGGTCCAAAGCGAGACCCAGTACTTC
CDR3 protein: CATSGVQSETQYF

J gene: TRBJ2-2
clone size: NA
V gene: TRBV2
D gene: TRBD2
CDR3 DNA: TGTGCCAGCACGAGACCGGGACTAGCGGCAAACACCGGGGAGCTGTTTTTT
CDR3 protein: CASTRPGLAANTGELFF

J gene: TRBJ2-7
clone size: few
V gene: TRBV7-2
D gene: NA
CDR3 DNA: TGTGCCAGCAGCTTAGAATTAGGCAGATCCTACGAGCAGTACTTC
CDR3 protein: CASSLELGRSYEQYF

J gene: TRBJ1-2
clone size: NA
V gene: TRBV20-1
D gene: TRBD1
CDR3 DNA: TGCAGTGCTAGAGCCGGGACAGACTATGGCTACACCTTC
CDR3 protein: CSARAGTDYGYTF

J gene: TRBJ1-1
clone size: few
V gene: TRBV18
D gene: NA
CDR3 DNA: TGTGCCAGCTCACCGCTGGACAGATACACTGAAGCTTTCTTT
CDR3 protein: CASSPLDRYTEAFF

J gene: TRBJ1-2
clone size: NA
V gene: TRBV9
D gene: NA
CDR3 DNA: TGTGCCAGCAGCGTCGGCAGTCGGTCCTATGGCTACACCTTC
CDR3 protein: CASSVGSRSYGYTF

J gene: TRBJ2-4
clone size: many
V gene: TRBV28
D gene: TRBD1
CDR3 DNA: TGTGCCAGCACCACGGTCCCGGGACAGGGAACCCTTCAGTACTTC
CDR3 protein: CASTTVPGQGTLQYF

J gene: TRBJ1-2
clone size: few
V gene: TRBV6-1
D gene: TRBD1
CDR3 DNA: TGTGCCAGCAGCCCACTTGGACAGGAGGAAGGCTACACCTTC
CDR3 protein: CASSPLGQEEGYTF

J gene: TRBJ1-3
clone size: few
V gene: TRBV6-4
D gene: NA
CDR3 DNA: TGTGCCAGCAGTGACCCACAACAGGGATCTGGAAACACCATATATTTT
CDR3 protein: CASSDPQQGSGNTIYF

J gene: TRBJ1-1
clone size: few
V gene: TRBV6-5
D gene: NA
CDR3 DNA: TGTGCCAGCAGTTACTCGACCCTACAACCCTCTGAAGCTTTCTTT
CDR3 protein: CASSYSTLQPSEAFF

J gene: TRBJ1-1
clone size: few
V gene: TRBV29-1
D gene: NA
CDR3 DNA: TGCAGCGTTGACAGGGTAAGAAGCTTGAACACTGAAGCTTTCTTT
CDR3 protein: CSVDRVRSLNTEAFF

J gene: TRBJ1-3
clone size: few
V gene: TRBV3-1
D gene: NA
CDR3 DNA: TGTGCCAGCAGCCAAATAAGTAGGCGGGACATCGGACACTCTGGAAACACCATATATTTT
CDR3 protein: CASSQISRRDIGHSGNTIYF

J gene: TRBJ1-5
clone size: NA
V gene: TRBV24-1
D gene: NA
CDR3 DNA: TGTGCCACGGGCCCGGGACATACCAATCAGCCCCAGCATTTT
CDR3 protein: CATGPGHTNQPQHF

J gene: TRBJ2-1
clone size: NA
V gene: TRBV27
D gene: TRBD1
CDR3 DNA: TGTGCCAGCAGTTCACCAAGACAGGGCAGCCGGGGCGGTGAGCAGTTCTTC
CDR3 protein: CASSSPRQGSRGGEQFF

J gene: TRBJ2-1
clone size: few
V gene: TRBV3-1
D gene: TRBD2
CDR3 DNA: TGTGCCAGCAGCCCCGACGGGACTAGCGGGGGGGATGAGCAGTTCTTC
CDR3 protein: CASSPDGTSGGDEQFF